These T cell receptor beta chains were read from a single sample in a study of cytomegalovirus exposure and HLA in healthy donors. TCRdb's table, derived via immunoSEQ multiplex PCR, lists solely in-frame clones and lacks some. The data contain tens of thousands of clones, 60% to 85% of them seen just once; the ten biggest clones take up under 3.5%. The sample comprised PBMCs. The receptors stem from a man aged 18-30 years in good health and CMV-seronegative. Both conserved end residues are part of each CDR3. The order of the fields is clone size, D gene, V gene, J gene, CDR3 DNA, CDR3 protein. The D gene is left open where the match is weak. Not all rows give a size; the values are once, few, many and, for expanded clones, a class.

-	TRBD1	TRBV6-5	TRBJ2-7	TGTGCCAGCAGTTTCTTTGAGGGACAGGATCGGAGCGAGCAGTACTTC	CASSFFEGQDRSEQYF
-	TRBD1	TRBV4-1	TRBJ1-4	TGCGCCAGCAGCCAAGTGGACAGGTTTCGGGAAAAACTGTTTTTT	CASSQVDRFREKLFF
-	-	TRBV19	TRBJ2-1	TGTGCCAGTAGTATAGTAAATGAGCAGTTCTTC	CASSIVNEQFF
-	TRBD1	TRBV9	TRBJ2-2	TGTGCCAGCAGCCCCCGTGGAGACAGGGTAACCGGGGAGCTGTTTTTT	CASSPRGDRVTGELFF
few	TRBD1	TRBV9	TRBJ2-1	TGTGCCAGCAGCCCCGGACAGGCCTCCTACAATGAGCAGTTCTTC	CASSPGQASYNEQFF
-	-	TRBV7-2	TRBJ1-6	TGTGCCAGCAGCTCAACGGGTTCACCCCTCCACTTT	CASSSTGSPLHF
-	-	TRBV25-1	TRBJ2-3	TGTGCCAGCAGTGAATTAATCCCCGGTCAAAGGCAGTATTTT	CASSELIPGQRQYF
-	-	TRBV4-3	TRBJ2-5	TGCGCCAGCAGCCAAGATATAACCCCGGTGGCCCAGTACTTC	CASSQDITPVAQYF
few	-	TRBV9	TRBJ1-6	TGTGCCAGCAGCGCGACAGGAAATTCACCCCTCCACTTT	CASSATGNSPLHF
once	TRBD1	TRBV6-1	TRBJ1-6	TGTGCCAGCAGTGGGCGACAGGGTGTTAATTCACCCCTCCACTTT	CASSGRQGVNSPLHF
-	-	TRBV7-6	TRBJ2-2	TGTGCCAGCAGCTTAAAACTGGTCATAGGGGAGCTGTTTTTT	CASSLKLVIGELFF
-	TRBD2	TRBV7-2	TRBJ2-3	TGTGCCAGCAGCTTAGTTGCTAGCGGGGGGGCAGATACGCAGTATTTT	CASSLVASGGADTQYF
-	TRBD1	TRBV7-3	TRBJ2-5	TGTGCCAGCAGCCAGACTACGACAGGGCGATACCAAGAGACCCAGTACTTC	CASSQTTTGRYQETQYF
-	TRBD2	TRBV5-1	TRBJ2-5	TGCGCCAGCAGCTTGGGAGCGGGGCAAGAGACCCAGTACTTC	CASSLGAGQETQYF
-	-	TRBV5-1	TRBJ2-7	TGCGCCAGCAGCCGGGACTTCTCCTACGAGCAGTACTTC	CASSRDFSYEQYF